A single sample is the source of the 28 T cell receptor beta chains below, sequenced in a study of tumor and adjacent non-tumor tissue in lung cancer. RNA was extracted from bulk tissue without any cell sorting. The normal lung tissue was taken more than 3 cm from the tumor edge. The library came from three nested PCR rounds adapted from ARM-PCR protocols. TCRdb redid the calling of the multiplex PCR reads with MiXCR, one entry per CDR3 protein. Among tens of thousands of distinct CDR3 sequences, around 76% were seen once, and the ten largest hold 30% to 50%. The sequenced sample was distant non-tumor lung tissue. Receptor source: a man in his sixties or seventies with non-small cell lung cancer.

This clonotype qualifies as medium-sized. The chain uses TRBV5-5 and TRBJ2-7, with D possibly being TRBD1 (6 bases). The CDR3 has 16 amino acids. Trimming cost V 0 bases and J 2 bases, with 15 bases left between them. The germline V gene has CDR1 SGHKS and CDR2 YYEKEE (reference sequence). The CDR3 coding sequence is TGTGCCAGCAGCTTGGCCGTGACCGGGGACACCTACGAGCAGTACTTC. Its translation: CASSLAVTGDTYEQYF.

With regard to this clonotype: Compared with germline, one end of the junction differs, possibly owing to a read error. The chain couples TRBV11-2 to TRBJ1-1; 7 bases fit TRBD1. Germline CDR1 SGHAT, CDR2 FQNNGV. The CDR3 loop spans 20 amino acids. The CDR3 region is CTSSLTGLGLGDLLNTDAFF. The CDR3 DNA sequence: TGTACCAGTAGCTTGACAGGGTTGGGCCTTGGGGATTTATTGAACACTGATGCTTTCTTT.

Written as DNA, the CDR3 is TGTGCCAGCAGACCCGACAGGGGAAATTCCGGGACCAACGTCCTGACTTTC. It translates to CASRPDRGNSGTNVLTF. J is TRBJ2-6 and V is TRBV6-2 or TRBV6-3; 8 bases map to TRBD1. V dropped 6 bases and J dropped 8; count of bases not matched to a gene: 15. Germline V CDR1 and CDR2: MNHEY, SVGEGT. The CDR3 has 17 amino acids.

Concerning this clonotype: The junction shows a germline mismatch at one end, possibly a read error. V and J are TRBV29-1 and TRBJ1-2, with D hard to call. CDR3 length: 13 amino acids. The germline gives CDR1 SQVTM, CDR2 ANQGSEA. CDR3 nucleotide sequence: TGCAGCGTTCTTCTCCAGGATTCTGGTGGCTACACTTTC. Amino acid sequence: CSVLLQDSGGYTF.

About this clonotype: The CDR3 carries no conserved terminal phenylalanine or tryptophan, so it likely arises from a read error. This chain links TRBV20-1 with TRBJ2-5; TRBD2 is a possible D gene (8 bases). From germline, CDR1 is DFQATT and CDR2 SNEGSKA (reference sequence). The CDR3 contains 14 residues. V was pared by 6 bases and J by 6 bases, with 20 bases between. CDR3 loop: CSANRGGGLKTQYL. CDR3 DNA sequence: TGCAGTGCCAACAGGGGCGGGGGGTTGAAGACCCAGTACTTA.

This clonotype was counted ten times or more. The genes are TRBV5-5 and TRBJ2-3; 9 nucleotides line up with TRBD2. Trimming took 4 bases from V and 4 from J; bases not matched to a gene: 4. From germline, CDR1 is SGHKS and CDR2 YYEKEE (reference sequence). CDR3 length: 14 residues. The CDR3 region is CASSPAGGADTQYF. The CDR3 nucleotides are TGTGCCAGCAGCCCTGCGGGAGGGGCAGATACGCAGTATTTT. Full variable domain (remainder filled in from reference TRBV5-5 and TRBJ2-3): DAGVTQSPTHLIKTRGQQVTLRCSPISGHKSVSWYQQVLGQGPQFIFQYYEKEERGRGNFPDRFSARQFPNYSSELNVNALLLGDSALYLCASSPAGGADTQYFGPGTRLTVL.

This clonotype was detected only a few times. The junction shows a germline mismatch at one end, possibly a read error. This chain links TRBV29-1 with TRBJ1-2; possible D gene TRBD1, 5 bases. The CDR3 has 16 amino acids. Germline CDR1 and CDR2: SQVTM and ANQGSEA. For the CDR3, the DNA is TGCAGCGTTGTCCCCAATCAATCCTCGGGGGAAGATGGGTACACCTTC. Amino acid sequence: CSVVPNQSSGEDGYTF. The whole variable domain, filled in from reference TRBV29-1 and TRBJ1-2, reads SAVISQKPSRDICQRGTSLTIQCQVDSQVTMMFWYRQQPGQSLTLIATANQGSEATYESGFVIDKFPISRPNLTFSTLTVSNMSPEDSSIYLCSVVPNQSSGEDGYTFGSGTRLTVV.

On this clonotype: A junction end diverges from the germline sequence, so it may reflect a read error. This chain links TRBV28 with TRBJ2-1; 11 bases are a match to TRBD2. Germline values: CDR1 MDHEN, CDR2 SYDVKM. This CDR3 has 17 residues. The CDR3 region is CASSPRRTSGSGNDQSF. The CDR3 coding sequence is TGTGCCAGCAGCCCAAGGCGAACTAGCGGGAGTGGAAATGATCAGTCCTTC.

V and J are TRBV20-1 and TRBJ1-5; tentatively, D is TRBD1 (6 bases). Germline-derived CDR1 and CDR2 are DFQATT and SNEGSKA (reference sequence). V lost 3 bases and J lost 0, with 15 bases in between. The CDR3 is 16 amino acids. The CDR3 loop reads CSASSQGALSNQPQHF. The CDR3 DNA sequence: TGCAGTGCTAGCTCACAGGGTGCTCTTAGCAATCAGCCCCAGCATTTT.

This clonotype showed up just a few times. The chain uses TRBV2 and TRBJ2-1; 10 bases align to TRBD2. Germline assignment: CDR1 SNHLY and CDR2 FYNNEI. The V gene end was trimmed by 5 bases and the J gene end by 8 bases; junction bases not matched to a gene: 6. The CDR3 loop spans 14 amino acids. CDR3 coding DNA: TGTGCCAGCAGTCTAGCGGGAGCAGGAGATGAGCAGTTCTTC. Amino acids: CASSLAGAGDEQFF.

Note on this clonotype: A read error may produce the germline difference seen at one junction end. The genes are TRBV28 and TRBJ1-5, with 8 positions matching TRBD1. This CDR3 contains 15 residues. Germline values: CDR1 MDHEN, CDR2 SYDVKM. The CDR3 sequence: CPSRARTGSNQPQHF. DNA of the CDR3: TGTCCCAGCAGGGCCCGGACAGGGAGCAATCAGCCCCAGCATTTT. The whole variable domain, filled in from reference TRBV28 and TRBJ1-5, reads DVKVTQSSRYLVKRTGEKVFLECVQDMDHENMFWYRQDPGLGLRLIYFSYDVKMKEKGDIPEGYSVSREKKERFSLILESASTNQTSMYLCPSRARTGSNQPQHFGDGTRLSIL.

On this clonotype itself: One junction end does not reproduce the germline sequence, and a read error may be involved. J is TRBJ1-5 and V is TRBV11-3, with D possibly TRBD1 on 6 matching bases. There are 22 residues in the CDR3. Germline values: CDR1 SGHNT, CDR2 YENEEA. CDR3 DNA sequence: TGTGCCAGCAGCTTCCTATTCAAATTGGGGGGCCTGAGCTTCCGTAGCAATCAGCCCAAGCATTTT. Translation: CASSFLFKLGGLSFRSNQPKHF. The full variable domain, completed using reference TRBV11-3 and TRBJ1-5, is EAGVVQSPRYKIIEKKQPVAFWCNPISGHNTLYWYLQNLGQGPELLIRYENEEAVDDSQLPKDRFSAERLKGVDSTLKIQPAELGDSAVYLCASSFLFKLGGLSFRSNQPKHFGDGTRLSIL.

Remarks on this clonotype: One junction end does not reproduce the germline sequence, and a read error may be involved. This chain connects TRBV4-1 to TRBJ1-1; D is uncertain. CDR3 size: 13 residues. Germline values: CDR1 MGHRA, CDR2 YSYEKL. The CDR3 loop is CASSQGGRAQAFF. The CDR3 DNA is TGTGCCAGCAGCCAAGGTGGACGGGCTCAAGCTTTCTTT.

About this clonotype: Germline is not matched at one junction end, which may reflect a read error. The chain joins TRBV6-2 or TRBV6-3 to TRBJ2-1; 9 nucleotides agree with TRBD2. Germline lookup yields CDR1 MNHEY and CDR2 SVGEGT. This CDR3 region has 18 residues. The CDR3 sequence is CTSSYGIGLALFYNEQFF. CDR3 DNA: TGTACCAGCAGTTACGGCATAGGACTAGCGTTATTCTACAATGAGCAGTTCTTC.

This clonotype was observed many times. The V gene is TRBV7-8, the J gene TRBJ2-2; unclear D gene. Germline V gene lookup returns CDR1 SGHVS and CDR2 FQNEAQ. This CDR3 region has 13 residues. V was shortened by 1 base and J by 6 bases, with 6 bases between the two germline ends. The CDR3 DNA reads TGTGCCAGCAGCTTAGTTGGGGCCGGGGAGCTGTTTTTT. It translates to CASSLVGAGELFF.

With regard to this clonotype: The CDR3 end shows no conserved phenylalanine or tryptophan, and so a read error is likely. The limits of the CDR3 on the DNA are not certain, so only TCRdb's listed CDR3 is given. This chain links TRBV11-1 with TRBJ1-2; the table gives TRBD1 as D, unverified against the DNA. CDR1 and CDR2 (germline): SGHAT, FQDESV (reference sequence). The CDR3 is 16 residues long, counting both termini. CDR3 loop: CASSDGQGETSYGYTI.

This clonotype was observed a handful of times. Since a much larger clone is just one base distant, this may be a read error. The chain employs TRBV5-1 and TRBJ2-5, with D perhaps assigned TRBD1 or TRBD2 (5 bases each). Germline V CDR1 and CDR2: SGHRS, YFSETQ. CDR3 length equals 12 residues. CDR3 bases: TGCTCCAGCAGCTGGGACGGGAAGACCCAGTACTTC. Translating it yields CSSSWDGKTQYF. The variable domain in full, completed from reference TRBV5-1 and TRBJ2-5, reads KAGVTQTPRYLIKTRGQQVTLSCSPISGHRSVSWYQQTPGQGLQFLFEYFSETQRNKGNFPGRFSGRQFSNSRSEMNVSTLELGDSALYLCSSSWDGKTQYFGPGTRLLVL.

This clonotype was seen repeatedly, ten times or more. The chain combines TRBV12-3 or TRBV12-4 with TRBJ1-1; D is undetermined. V was pared by 6 bases and J by 0 bases, with 11 bases between. There are 14 residues in the CDR3. The CDR3 is CASRTRTMNTEAFF. The CDR3 nucleotides read TGTGCCAGCAGGACCAGGACTATGAACACTGAAGCTTTCTTT.

As regards this clonotype: Relative to the germline gene, one junction end is altered; a read error may explain this. This chain joins TRBV5-1 and TRBJ2-1; D perhaps matches TRBD1 (9 bases). Germline CDR1 reads SGHRS; CDR2 reads YFSETQ. This CDR3 region has 14 residues. CDR3 loop: CANSGGQGLNEQFF. The CDR3, as DNA: TGCGCCAACAGCGGGGGACAGGGTTTGAATGAACAGTTCTTC.

With regard to this clonotype: The CDR3 end shows no conserved phenylalanine or tryptophan, and so a read error is likely. The chain recombines TRBV6-1 with TRBJ2-7; unclear D gene. This CDR3 contains 13 residues. CDR1 MNHNS and CDR2 SASEGT come from the germline V gene. Trimming stripped 3 bases from V and 3 bases from J, with 9 bases between. The CDR3 here is CASSEVMGYEQYI. In nucleotides, the CDR3 is TGTGCCAGCAGTGAGGTCATGGGCTACGAGCAGTACATC.

Points on this clonotype: At one of its ends the junction is not consistent with the germline gene, which may arise from a read error. The rearrangement links TRBV11-2 to TRBJ2-3; 7 bases are a match to TRBD1. The CDR3 loop spans 14 amino acids. In germline, CDR1 is SGHAT, CDR2 FQNNGV. The chain's CDR3 is CDSSSQGFSDNQYF. CDR3 nucleotide sequence: TGTGACAGCAGCTCACAGGGGTTCTCAGATAATCAGTATTTT.

A note on this clonotype: At one of its ends the junction is not consistent with the germline gene, which may arise from a read error. This rearrangement joins TRBV29-1 to TRBJ1-2; D is undetermined. Germline V gene sequence: CDR1 SQVTM, CDR2 ANQGSEA. This CDR3 is built from 16 residues. CDR3 loop: CIVVPYQSSGEDGYAF. In nucleotides, the CDR3 is TGCATCGTTGTCCCCTACCAATCCTCGGGCGAAGATGGCTACGCCTTC.

This clonotype has a single count. An end of the junction differs from the germline gene, which may be a read error. V is TRBV10-2 and J is TRBJ2-3; D may match TRBD1 or TRBD2 (6 bases each). CDR1 WSHSY and CDR2 SAAADI come from the germline V gene. This CDR3 is 14 amino acids long. The CDR3 DNA sequence: TGCGCCAGCAATGATCGGGGGCGCACAGATACGCAATATTTT. Protein sequence: CASNDRGRTDTQYF.

The sample holds a few counts of this clonotype. The V and J genes are TRBV27 and TRBJ2-7; 7 bases line up with TRBD2. This CDR3 comprises 11 residues. The germline CDR1 and CDR2 sequences are MNHEY and SMNVEV (reference sequence). The CDR3: CHPGLTYEQYF. In DNA form, the CDR3 reads TGTCATCCGGGACTAACTTACGAGCAGTACTTC.

Turning to this clonotype: At one end, the junction sequence differs from germline, possibly due to a read error. This chain links TRBV11-3 with TRBJ2-3; maybe TRBD1 (5 bases). The CDR3 length is 15 residues. Germline V lookup: CDR1 SGHNT, CDR2 YENEEA. The CDR3 is CASRLSQSGHRLQYF. In DNA, the CDR3 is TGTGCCAGCAGATTATCCCAATCCGGACACCGGCTGCAGTATTTC. Full variable domain (outside the CDR3, taken from reference TRBV11-3 and TRBJ2-3): EAGVVQSPRYKIIEKKQPVAFWCNPISGHNTLYWYLQNLGQGPELLIRYENEEAVDDSQLPKDRFSAERLKGVDSTLKIQPAELGDSAVYLCASRLSQSGHRLQYFGPGTRLTVL.

This chain links TRBV29-1 with TRBJ1-1; 9 positions match TRBD1. Per the germline V gene, CDR1 is SQVTM and CDR2 is ANQGSEA. The CDR3 is 15 amino acids. V lost 4 bases, J lost 11 bases, and 17 bases stayed unmatched. The CDR3, as DNA: TGCAGCGTTGGGGAAGACAGGGGGTTAAAAAATGGGGCTTTCTTT. Translating gives CSVGEDRGLKNGAFF.

This chain links TRBV21-1 with TRBJ1-6; the D call of TRBD1 is as the table states it, not checked on the DNA. TRBV21-1 is labeled a pseudogene. The CDR3 spans 14 residues. CDR3 region: CARLRGSIYSPLHF. CDR3 sequence (DNA): TGTGCCAGGCTCAGGGGTTCAATCTATTCACCCCTCCACTTT.

The chain joins TRBV29-1 to TRBJ1-1; no clear D gene. The CDR3 loop spans 12 amino acids. Looked up from germline, CDR1 is SQVTM and CDR2 is ANQGSEA. V dropped 6 bases and J dropped 11 bases, with 19 bases sitting between them. CDR3 in amino acids: CSVLWAEGWAFF. As DNA, the CDR3 is TGCAGCGTCCTGTGGGCTGAGGGTTGGGCTTTCTTT. Complete variable domain (other parts from reference TRBV29-1 and TRBJ1-1): SAVISQKPSRDICQRGTSLTIQCQVDSQVTMMFWYRQQPGQSLTLIATANQGSEATYESGFVIDKFPISRPNLTFSTLTVSNMSPEDSSIYLCSVLWAEGWAFFGQGTRLTVV.